This T cell receptor beta chain was sequenced in a study of response to subunit inactivated influenza vaccine. In its sample, this clonotype was seen a few times. Via MiXCR, TCRdb re-called the RT-PCR reads, giving one row per CDR3 protein. Among over 400,000 distinct CDR3 sequences listed, 10% to 15% were seen once. Germline CDR1 and CDR2: SGHDN and FVKESK. This CDR3 has 14 residues. V gave up 1 base and J gave up 7 bases, with 12 bases separating them. The chain is built from TRBV14 and TRBJ2-3, with D unclear. Sequenced material: PBMCs from blood, taken about 40 days after vaccination. The clonotype originates from a man aged 45-65 years who received an inactivated influenza vaccine. The CDR3 protein is CASSQASGLNTQYF. The CDR3 nucleotides are TGTGCCAGCAGCCAAGCATCTGGGTTAAATACGCAGTATTTT.